Listed below are T cell receptor beta chains from one sample, sequenced in a study of OX40 agonist ivuxolimab in advanced cancers. Data came from immunoSEQ multiplex PCR; TCRdb stores just in-frame clones and leaves some out. The sample has 90,000 to 120,000 clones, less than 95% seen once; the top ten hold roughly 1.2%. Sequenced material: CD4+ or CD8+ T cells sorted from blood, taken in a trial of the OX40 agonist ivuxolimab. All receptors derive from an adult with an advanced solid tumor such as melanoma, head and neck, liver or kidney cancer. Both conserved end residues are part of each CDR3. D genes are given only for firm matches. The size entry is marked missing in some rows and otherwise reads once, few, many or a size class.

abundance: .
len: 15
j_gene: TRBJ2-5
d_gene: TRBD2
v_gene: TRBV7-6
CDR3aa: CASSLAGGGGETQYF
CDR3nt: TGTGCCAGCAGCTTAGCGGGCGGGGGAGGAGAGACCCAGTACTTC

abundance: .
len: 15
j_gene: TRBJ1-2
d_gene: .
v_gene: TRBV19
CDR3aa: CASSIDLGSNYGYTF
CDR3nt: TGTGCCAGTAGTATAGATCTCGGCTCTAACTATGGCTACACCTTC

abundance: .
len: 18
j_gene: TRBJ1-1
d_gene: .
v_gene: TRBV28
CDR3aa: CASSSPVGGDVAGVEAFF
CDR3nt: TGTGCCAGCAGTTCCCCTGTGGGGGGCGACGTTGCGGGGGTAGAAGCTTTCTTT

abundance: .
len: 13
j_gene: TRBJ1-6
d_gene: .
v_gene: TRBV2
CDR3aa: CASSESGSSPLHF
CDR3nt: TGTGCCAGCAGTGAATCGGGCTCCTCACCCCTCCACTTT

abundance: .
len: 14
j_gene: TRBJ1-2
d_gene: TRBD1
v_gene: TRBV28
CDR3aa: CASSLNQGANGYTF
CDR3nt: TGTGCCAGCAGCCTTAATCAGGGGGCGAATGGCTACACCTTC

abundance: .
len: 13
j_gene: TRBJ1-4
d_gene: .
v_gene: TRBV19
CDR3aa: CASSPPPQSELFF
CDR3nt: TGTGCCAGTAGTCCCCCGCCACAGTCGGAACTGTTTTTT

abundance: .
len: 16
j_gene: TRBJ2-2
d_gene: TRBD1
v_gene: TRBV5-6
CDR3aa: CASSPRTGLRTGELFF
CDR3nt: TGTGCCAGCAGCCCAAGGACAGGGCTCAGGACCGGGGAGCTGTTTTTT

abundance: few
len: 13
j_gene: TRBJ1-3
d_gene: .
v_gene: TRBV30
CDR3aa: CAWDRQTGNTIYF
CDR3nt: TGTGCCTGGGACAGGCAGACTGGAAACACCATATATTTT

abundance: once
len: 16
j_gene: TRBJ2-2
d_gene: .
v_gene: TRBV18
CDR3aa: CASLSDTSKHTGELFF
CDR3nt: TGTGCCAGCTTATCCGACACTAGCAAACACACCGGGGAGCTGTTTTTT

abundance: .
len: 16
j_gene: TRBJ2-5
d_gene: TRBD1
v_gene: TRBV28
CDR3aa: CASSLSSGTAEETQYF
CDR3nt: TGTGCCAGCAGTTTAAGCTCGGGGACAGCGGAGGAGACCCAGTACTTC

abundance: .
len: 14
j_gene: TRBJ2-7
d_gene: .
v_gene: TRBV7-9
CDR3aa: CASSGLGVSYEQYF
CDR3nt: TGTGCCAGCAGCGGACTCGGGGTCTCCTACGAGCAGTACTTC

abundance: .
len: 13
j_gene: TRBJ1-4
d_gene: .
v_gene: TRBV7-9
CDR3aa: CASSIWTTEKLFF
CDR3nt: TGTGCCAGCAGCATTTGGACTACTGAAAAACTGTTTTTT